The 14 T cell receptor beta chains below all came from one sample that was sequenced in a study of blood T cell repertoires in COVID-19. The data were produced by immunoSEQ multiplex PCR, yet TCRdb's version contains in-frame clones alone and is incomplete. Of about 190,000 clones detected, around 80% appear once; the ten largest clones hold 9.5% to 15%. The sequenced sample consisted of peripheral blood. These receptors all come from a woman between 45 and 60 years old with acute or convalescent COVID-19.

This chain joins TRBV27 and TRBJ1-1, with TRBD1 identical over 8 bases. There are 13 residues in the CDR3. The V segment lost 7 bases and the J segment 7 bases; nucleotides outside the gene matches: 8. From germline, CDR1 is MNHEY and CDR2 SMNVEV (reference sequence). In DNA form, the CDR3 reads TGTGCCAGCACTAAGACAGGGGCCGGTGAAGCTTTCTTT. This encodes CASTKTGAGEAFF.

This clone was detected once. This chain uses TRBV28 with TRBJ2-7, with 9 bases aligning to TRBD1. Germline V CDR1 and CDR2: MDHEN, SYDVKM. Trimming at V came to 3 bases and at J to 6 bases, leaving 12 bases not matched to a gene. CDR3 length: 16 amino acids. The CDR3 spells CASSFASGQGRGEQYF. The CDR3 DNA sequence: TGTGCCAGCAGTTTCGCCTCGGGACAGGGACGTGGCGAGCAGTACTTC.

This chain links TRBV3-1 (or the pseudogene TRBV3-2) with TRBJ2-2, with 9 bases lining up with TRBD2. The CDR3 consists of 16 residues. Germline CDR1 LGHDT, CDR2 YNNKEL (reference sequence). The J segment lost 1 base and the V segment lost 8 bases, leaving 8 bases of the junction unmatched. CDR3 DNA: TGTGCCAGCCGAGGAGAACTAGCGGGGAACACCGGGGAGCTGTTTTTT. Translation gives CASRGELAGNTGELFF.

The rearrangement uses TRBV6-6 and TRBJ1-1, with TRBD1 as a possible D gene (5 bases). Trimming removed 5 bases at V and 1 base at J, with 8 bases between. This CDR3 spans 13 amino acids. Germline V CDR1 and CDR2: MNHNY, SVGAGI (reference sequence). The CDR3 DNA follows: TGTGCCAGCAGTCCCCAGGGGAACACTGAAGCTTTCTTT. Amino acid sequence: CASSPQGNTEAFF.

The gene calls are TRBV6-5 and TRBJ1-3; perhaps TRBD1 as D (5 bases). V was trimmed by 6 bases and J by 8 bases, leaving 17 bases between them. Per germline, CDR1 MNHEY and CDR2 SVGAGI. The CDR3 has 14 residues. This CDR3 is CASRPKVRGDTIYF. CDR3 in DNA: TGTGCCAGCAGACCCAAGGTCCGGGGGGACACCATATATTTT.

The chain combines TRBV6-1 with TRBJ1-5; 7 bases match TRBD1. Per germline, CDR1 MNHNS and CDR2 SASEGT. This CDR3 region has 15 residues. V dropped 7 bases and J dropped 1; count of bases not matched to a gene: 7. The CDR3 DNA reads TGTGCCAGCACCATGGAGGGGGCAAGCAATCAGCCCCAGCATTTT. Its translation is CASTMEGASNQPQHF.

Of note for this clone: One base away lies a much larger clone, so this may be a sequencing read error. The sample carries other DNA sequences with the same CDR3. This chain connects TRBV7-8 to TRBJ2-1; TRBD1 agrees at 8 bases. Germline V lookup: CDR1 SGHVS, CDR2 FQNEAQ. The CDR3 extends over 16 amino acids. Trimming at V came to 6 bases and at J to 6 bases, leaving 13 bases not matched to a gene. CDR3 sequence (DNA): TGTGCCAGCAGGCCCCGCTCAGGGGGCGATGGCAATGAGCAGTTCTTC. Translated: CASRPRSGGDGNEQFF.

This chain connects TRBV30 to TRBJ2-3; D perhaps matches TRBD2 (6 bases). V lost 2 bases and J lost 4, with 19 bases in between. Germline CDR1 and CDR2: GTSNPN and SVGIG (reference sequence). This CDR3 comprises 16 residues. The CDR3 nucleotides are TGTGCCTGGAGTCCAAAAAGCCCCTCGGGAGCAGATACGCAGTATTTT. The encoded protein is CAWSPKSPSGADTQYF.

The V call is TRBV12-3 or TRBV12-4, the J call TRBJ1-5; D possibly corresponds to TRBD1 (5 bases). The V end was cut by 1 base, the J end by 7 bases, with 8 bases between. There are 13 residues in the CDR3. CDR3 amino acids: CASSLGGAQPQHF. CDR3 DNA: TGTGCCAGCAGTTTAGGCGGGGCCCAGCCCCAGCATTTT.

V gene TRBV13 combines with J gene TRBJ2-1, with 10 bases fitting TRBD2. V trimming: 1 base; J trimming: 13 bases; junction bases outside the gene matches: 10. CDR1 PRHDT and CDR2 FYEKMQ come from the germline V gene (reference sequence). The CDR3 extends over 15 amino acids. In DNA form, the CDR3 reads TGTGCCAGCAGCTTAGCTAGCGGGGGACGGGAGCTACAGTTCTTC. Its translation: CASSLASGGRELQFF.

This chain connects TRBV5-8 to TRBJ2-5, with 7 bases aligning to TRBD1. The CDR3 runs to 13 residues. The germline V gene encodes CDR1 SGHTS and CDR2 YDEGEE. The ends lost 4 bases at V and 5 bases at J; junction bases unmatched: 5. The CDR3 DNA reads TGTGCCAGCAGCATCGGGACAGAGGAGACCCAGTACTTC. Translating it yields CASSIGTEETQYF.

The chain joins TRBV6-4 to TRBJ2-3; TRBD2 matches 9 bases. V gave up 3 bases and J gave up 4 bases; unmatched junction bases: 8. Germline lookup yields CDR1 MRHNA and CDR2 SNTAGT. There are 16 residues in the CDR3. CDR3 nucleotides: TGTGCCAGCAGTGAAGGCGGGAGGGCCGGGGCAGATACGCAGTATTTT. Encoded protein: CASSEGGRAGADTQYF.

This rearrangement joins TRBV19 to TRBJ1-5, with unresolved D. Trimming took off 6 bases at V and 3 bases at J, with 6 bases between the two ends. CDR1 is LNHDA, CDR2 SQIVND, per germline (reference sequence). This CDR3 spans 12 amino acids. CDR3 sequence (DNA): TGTGCCAGTAGCCTTAACAATCAGCCCCAGCATTTT. Translating it yields CASSLNNQPQHF.

V gene TRBV5-8 combines with J gene TRBJ2-7, with 7 bases lining up with TRBD1. Germline CDR1 and CDR2: SGHTS and YDEGEE. Trimming at V came to 0 bases and at J to 6 bases, leaving 3 bases not matched to a gene. The CDR3 is 13 amino acids. The chain's CDR3 is CASSLDRGREQYF. DNA of the CDR3: TGTGCCAGCAGCTTGGACAGGGGACGCGAGCAGTACTTC.